Listed here are 23 T cell receptor beta chains from one sample, sequenced in a study of post-analysis software for immune sequencing data. For these receptors, no antigen is known. Study results and caveats: Compared with controls, patients had more of roughly five TRBV segments, including TRBV5-6, TRBV5-1 and TRBV20-1.

The TCR beta cDNA libraries contained unique molecular identifiers. One entry per CDR3 protein, called by TCRdb with MiXCR from the PCR reads. The table records hundreds of thousands of distinct CDR3 sequences, around 64% of them present only once. The sequencing input was blood. These receptors all stem from a girl aged 2 to 10 with multiple sclerosis.

The V and J genes are TRBV7-8 and TRBJ2-5, with D hard to call. Trimming took off 5 bases at V and 0 bases at J, with 13 bases between the two ends. Germline V lookup: CDR1 SGHVS, CDR2 FQNEAQ. The CDR3 loop spans 15 amino acids. CDR3 nucleotide sequence: TGTGCCAGCAGCCGATTCGAACGGTACCAAGAGACCCAGTACTTC. This codes for CASSRFERYQETQYF.

The V and J genes are TRBV29-1 and TRBJ2-3; 7 nucleotides align to TRBD2. After removal of 4 bases from V and 3 bases from J, the junction contained 10 bases not matched to a gene. Germline V lookup: CDR1 SQVTM, CDR2 ANQGSEA. The CDR3 is 15 amino acids. In DNA form, the CDR3 reads TGCAGCGTTGCAGAATCACCCGGGGGGACAGATACGCAGTATTTT. It encodes CSVAESPGGTDTQYF.

The V gene is TRBV4-1, the J gene TRBJ2-3; 7 bases match TRBD2. The CDR3 length is 16 residues. The J segment lost 2 bases and the V segment lost 4 bases, leaving 9 bases of the junction unmatched. CDR1 MGHRA and CDR2 YSYEKL come from the germline V gene. CDR3 bases: TGCGCCAGCAGCCTTGGGAGGGGTTATCACACAGATACGCAGTATTTT. Its translation is CASSLGRGYHTDTQYF.

This clonotype was picked up a small number of times. The rearrangement links TRBV7-9 to TRBJ2-7; D uncertain. Germline values: CDR1 SEHNR, CDR2 FQNEAQ (reference sequence). This CDR3 comprises 12 residues. The V gene lost 2 bases and the J gene lost 3 bases, with 5 bases spanning the gap. This chain's CDR3 is CASSLTHYEQYF. DNA for the CDR3: TGTGCCAGCAGCTTAACCCACTACGAGCAGTACTTC. Looking up the rest from reference TRBV7-9 and TRBJ2-7 gives the full variable domain: DTGVSQNPRHKITKRGQNVTFRCDPISEHNRLYWYRQTLGQGPEFLTYFQNEAQLEKSRLLSDRFSAERPKGSFSTLEIQRTEQGDSAMYLCASSLTHYEQYFGPGTRLTVT.

V is TRBV12-3 or TRBV12-4 and J is TRBJ2-1; 11 positions agree with TRBD2. After removal of 1 base from V and 1 base from J, the junction contained 9 bases not matched to a gene. The CDR3 totals 19 residues. As DNA, the CDR3 is TGTGCCAGCAGTTTAGGTAGGGCTAGCGGGGGGATATCCTACAATGAGCAGTTCTTC. It codes for CASSLGRASGGISYNEQFF.

The rearrangement links TRBV20-1 to TRBJ2-5, with D maybe TRBD2 (7 bases). This CDR3 has 16 amino acids. Germline values: CDR1 DFQATT, CDR2 SNEGSKA (reference sequence). V dropped 0 bases and J dropped 5 bases, with 19 bases sitting between them. CDR3 in amino acids: CSARDEQGGGKETQYF. CDR3 nucleotides: TGCAGTGCTAGAGACGAACAAGGGGGAGGGAAGGAGACCCAGTACTTC.

V gene TRBV7-9 combines with J gene TRBJ2-3, with 7 bases identical to TRBD2. Germline trimming cut 3 bases from V and 5 bases from J; bases unmatched to any gene: 11. The CDR3 consists of 16 residues. Germline CDR1 reads SEHNR; CDR2 reads FQNEAQ (reference sequence). As DNA, the CDR3 is TGTGCCAGCAGCTTCCTAGTGCGGGAGAGGGGAGATACGCAGTATTTT. The encoded protein is CASSFLVRERGDTQYF.

This rearrangement joins TRBV5-1 to TRBJ2-5, with 11 nucleotides matching TRBD2. Germline assignment: CDR1 SGHRS and CDR2 YFSETQ. This CDR3 contains 16 residues. Trimming took 4 bases from V and 3 from J; bases not matched to a gene: 8. In DNA form, the CDR3 reads TGCGCCAGCAGCGGATTAGCGGGAGGGCCTGAAGAGACCCAGTACTTC. It is translated as CASSGLAGGPEETQYF.

This clonotype turned up a few times. The chain uses TRBV29-1 and TRBJ2-1; D is unclear. The CDR3 covers 12 residues. V gave up 1 base and J gave up 7 bases, with 8 bases separating them. Germline loops: CDR1 SQVTM, CDR2 ANQGSEA. CDR3 amino acids: CSVEVSKNEQFF. The CDR3 DNA follows: TGCAGCGTTGAAGTTAGTAAGAATGAGCAGTTCTTC.

This clonotype appeared a few times. The chain links TRBV5-1 to TRBJ2-4, with 15 bases that match TRBD2. Per germline, CDR1 SGHRS and CDR2 YFSETQ. CDR3 length: 18 residues. V was clipped by 5 bases and J by 4 bases; unmatched bases: 10. The CDR3: CASSSAGLAGGVKNIQYF. In DNA form, the CDR3 reads TGCGCCAGCAGTTCGGCGGGACTAGCGGGAGGAGTTAAAAACATTCAGTACTTC.

A few counts support this clonotype. This rearrangement joins TRBV29-1 to TRBJ2-1, with 7 positions matching TRBD1. CDR3 length: 14 residues. Germline V gene sequence: CDR1 SQVTM, CDR2 ANQGSEA. J lost 10 bases, V lost 3 bases, and 12 bases had no gene match. In DNA, the CDR3 is TGCAGCGTTGAGAGGGGGCGCGACTTTGACGAGCAGTTCTTC. This sequence encodes CSVERGRDFDEQFF.

The V and J genes are TRBV7-9 and TRBJ2-3; 8 bases agree with TRBD2. Trimming at V came to 5 bases and at J to 3 bases, leaving 13 bases not matched to a gene. Germline lookup yields CDR1 SEHNR and CDR2 FQNEAQ (reference sequence). This CDR3 has 17 amino acids. The CDR3 region has the DNA TGTGCCAGCAGCCTCCGTTCTCGGCGGGGGGCAACAGATACGCAGTATTTT. Amino acid sequence: CASSLRSRRGATDTQYF.

V gene TRBV4-1 combines with J gene TRBJ2-5; D is perhaps TRBD1 (6 bases). The CDR3 length is 16 residues. CDR1 is MGHRA, CDR2 YSYEKL, per germline. Trimming shortened V by 0 bases and J by 1 base, and 12 bases separated the two germline ends. CDR3 sequence reads: CASSQDMDSAQETQYF. The CDR3 DNA reads TGCGCCAGCAGCCAAGATATGGACAGCGCCCAAGAGACCCAGTACTTC.

The V and J genes are TRBV5-1 and TRBJ2-7; D remains unclear. The CDR3 loop spans 14 amino acids. The V and J ends lost 0 bases and 6 bases respectively, with 13 bases between them. Germline CDR1 is SGHRS and CDR2 is YFSETQ. The CDR3 reads CASSLALATAEQYF. The CDR3 nucleotides read TGCGCCAGCAGCTTGGCCCTGGCAACCGCCGAGCAGTACTTC.

The chain carries TRBV20-1 and TRBJ2-3; unclear D gene. The V gene's germline CDR1 is DFQATT and CDR2 SNEGSKA (reference sequence). V lost 5 bases and J lost 6, with 12 bases in between. The CDR3 has 12 residues. The chain's CDR3 is CSAPVSTDTQYF. The CDR3 DNA follows: TGCAGTGCTCCTGTCTCAACCGATACGCAGTATTTT.

This sequence joins TRBV6-1 and TRBJ2-5; D unresolved. Between the trimmed V and J ends, which lost 5 bases and 10 bases, there was a span of 11 bases. The CDR3 is 11 amino acids. The germline V gene has CDR1 MNHNS and CDR2 SASEGT. The CDR3 loop reads CASSRTGDQYF. In nucleotides, the CDR3 is TGTGCCAGCAGTCGGACGGGTGACCAGTACTTC.

This clonotype was counted a few times. The J gene is TRBJ2-7, the V gene TRBV13, with 9 bases aligning to TRBD1. Germline-derived CDR1 and CDR2 are PRHDT and FYEKMQ (reference sequence). The CDR3 extends over 14 amino acids. V was clipped by 3 bases and J by 3 bases; unmatched bases: 3. CDR3: CASSFRDRVYEQYF. The CDR3 nucleotides read TGTGCCAGCAGCTTTAGGGACAGGGTCTACGAGCAGTACTTC.

In its sample, this clonotype was seen once. V gene TRBV6-5 combines with J gene TRBJ1-1; 10 positions agree with TRBD1. This CDR3 is built from 12 residues. V dropped 5 bases and J dropped 10; count of bases not matched to a gene: 4. CDR1 and CDR2 (germline): MNHEY, SVGAGI. For the CDR3, the DNA is TGTGCCAGCAGTACCTGGACAGGGGGAGCTTTCTTT. Translated, it gives CASSTWTGGAFF.

The chain links TRBV30 to TRBJ1-5, with D possibly being TRBD1 (6 bases). The CDR3 spans 15 residues. V gave up 2 bases and J gave up 0 bases, with 11 bases separating them. Germline loops: CDR1 GTSNPN, CDR2 SVGIG (reference sequence). Written as DNA, the CDR3 is TGTGCCTGGAGTAGTCGGACAGTTAGCAATCAGCCCCAGCATTTT. Its protein product is CAWSSRTVSNQPQHF.

This clonotype showed up just a few times. The V and J genes are TRBV10-2 and TRBJ2-5; D is unclear. The CDR3 covers 13 residues. Germline V gives CDR1 WSHSY, CDR2 SAAADI. Trimming stripped 0 bases from V and 7 bases from J, with 9 bases between. The CDR3 region is CASSESSDATQYF. The CDR3 region has the DNA TGCGCCAGCAGTGAGTCGTCTGACGCGACCCAGTACTTC.

The chain combines TRBV20-1 with TRBJ2-7; TRBD2 aligns across 12 bases. The CDR3 covers 15 residues. In germline, CDR1 is DFQATT, CDR2 SNEGSKA (reference sequence). The junction had 10 bases not matched to a gene; V was cut back by 6 bases and J by 4 bases. The CDR3 nucleotides read TGCAGTGCCTCACAAAGCGGACTAGCGGGATACGAGCAGTACTTC. Translated, it gives CSASQSGLAGYEQYF.

V gene TRBV5-1 combines with J gene TRBJ2-3; TRBD2 agrees at 9 bases. This CDR3 contains 15 residues. The trim removed 4 bases at V and 7 bases at J, leaving 10 bases unmatched. CDR1 and CDR2 from the germline V gene are SGHRS and YFSETQ. The CDR3 spells CASSRTSERDYTQYF. The DNA for the CDR3 is TGCGCCAGCAGCAGGACTAGCGAGAGAGATTATACGCAGTATTTT.

The CDR3 here is CASSYLRQRGGPADTQYF. The CDR3 DNA reads as TGTGCCAGCAGTTACCTCCGACAGCGGGGGGGCCCCGCAGATACGCAGTATTTT. The rearrangement joins TRBV6-2 or TRBV6-3 to TRBJ2-3; 10 nucleotides line up with TRBD2. This CDR3 comprises 18 residues. Germline V gene sequence: CDR1 MNHEY, CDR2 SVGEGT. V lost 2 bases to trimming and J lost 4 bases; unmatched junction nucleotides: 12.